Listed below are T cell receptor beta chains from one sample, sequenced in a study of Ad26.COV2.S vaccination and SARS-CoV-2 variants. The protocol was immunoSEQ multiplex PCR, while the TCRdb copy is restricted to in-frame clones and leaves out a portion. The sample lists about 410,000 clones, over 80% occurring once. Specimen: peripheral blood, collected in a trial of Ad26.COV2.S vaccine versus placebo. The receptor set was obtained from a person between 18 and 65 years old who received the Ad26.COV2.S COVID-19 vaccine or a placebo. The CDR3 runs from the conserved cysteine through the conserved F or W.

V	J	CDR3
TRBV5-1	TRBJ2-7	CASSLGQGPDEQYF
TRBV27	TRBJ1-6	CASSPQWVKELYNSPLHF
TRBV6-6	TRBJ2-7	CASGRGRAVESYEQYF
TRBV29-1	TRBJ2-1	CSDGTSGDNEQFF
TRBV6-5	TRBJ1-5	CASRRDKGANQPQHF
TRBV7-6	TRBJ1-6	CASSLGSRGGNSPLHF
TRBV7-9	TRBJ1-3	CASSSTTGSSGNTIYF
TRBV18	TRBJ1-4	CASSTRGLSNEKLFF
TRBV13	TRBJ2-6	CASSLGGWANVLTF
TRBV4-3	TRBJ2-7	CASSMTWGFSEQYF
TRBV5-1	TRBJ2-7	CASSLGLAASYEQYF
TRBV18	TRBJ2-5	CASSPLTSPGTGASQETQYF
TRBV7-2	TRBJ2-7	CASSLVHKAGLEQYF
TRBV16	TRBJ2-7	CASSQSIQSYEQYF
TRBV4-3	TRBJ2-1	CASSQEKSLYNEQFF
TRBV9	TRBJ2-7	CASSPIPSLAGGYEQYF
TRBV15	TRBJ1-5	CATSRGGAGQPQHF
TRBV6-2/TRBV6-3	TRBJ1-1	CASSYFRGGAVNTEAFF
TRBV7-8	TRBJ2-1	CASSIGWVSGASSYNEQFF
TRBV29-1	TRBJ2-7	CSVEVGSTYEQYF
TRBV27	TRBJ2-7	CASSLVQGLGEQYF
TRBV7-9	TRBJ1-1	CASSLRGEGRNTEAFF
TRBV9	TRBJ2-7	CASSVGAGGKGSYEQYF
TRBV4-1	TRBJ1-4	CASSQGGGGLDEKLFF
TRBV27	TRBJ2-7	CASSLLAGVGGNYEQYF
TRBV30	TRBJ2-7	CAWSSPYEQYF
TRBV28	TRBJ1-4	CASSFTGTGELFF
TRBV10-1	TRBJ2-7	CASSESTAPAYEQYF
TRBV28	TRBJ1-5	CASIDRGDGQPQHF
TRBV27	TRBJ2-1	CASSATSGGYNEQFF
TRBV10-3	TRBJ2-1	CAITALGGSYNEQFF
TRBV14	TRBJ2-3	CASSSRGPSTDTQYF
TRBV11-3	TRBJ2-3	CASSNTGFTDTQYF
TRBV29-1	TRBJ2-7	CSVRRGSEQYF
TRBV19	TRBJ2-7	CASSPRAQVQNEQYF
TRBV7-8	TRBJ2-3	CASRHELAGGSTDTQYF
TRBV19	TRBJ2-4	CASSISRTERNIQYF